This TCR beta chain was recovered during a study of PD-1 blockade in mismatch repair-deficient tumors. Sequencing used immunoSEQ multiplex PCR; TCRdb keeps in-frame clones, though not all of them. The table shows over 100,000 clones, with about 83% occurring only once. Germline V CDR1 and CDR2: LNHDA, SQIVND (reference sequence). V shed 5 bases and J 4 bases; nucleotides not matched to a gene: 1. The CDR3 loop spans 12 amino acids. This TCR was sampled from an adult with mismatch repair-deficient cancer. The specimen comprised peripheral blood, sampled roughly 60 weeks after starting pembrolizumab. The rearrangement joins TRBV19 to TRBJ1-2; 7 nucleotides agree with TRBD1. The CDR3 here is CASSGTVYGYTF. CDR3 in DNA: TGTGCCAGTAGTGGGACAGTCTATGGCTACACCTTC.